This record covers a single TCR beta chain. Its cognate antigen is unknown. This could be a read error, since a much larger clone is one nucleotide away. V lost 6 bases and J lost 3; bases outside the gene matches: 7. Germline V CDR1 and CDR2: MNHEY, SMNVEV (reference sequence). There are 14 residues in the CDR3. TCRdb ran MiXCR on the PCR reads and lists one entry per CDR3 protein. Of fewer than 15,000 distinct CDR3 sequences listed, approximately 15% are singletons. This sample is drawn from a study of molecular identifiers for immune sequencing clone quantification. Study conclusions and caveats: Under 1% of molecules in naive cells, but over 98% of effector molecules, belonged to clones above 20 RNA copies.

This sequence joins TRBV27 and TRBJ2-5; 7 bases align to TRBD1. This sequence was found in a human donor in good health. Some libraries in this study had Jurkat cell RNA spiked in. Sequenced material: naive CD8+ T cells from blood, with Jurkat cell RNA spiked in. Documented subset: FACS-sorted CD8+CD4-CCR7+CD45RA+ naive T cells. For the CDR3, the DNA is TGTGCCAGCAGCCAACAGGGGACCGAAGAGACCCAGTACTTC. It encodes CASSQQGTEETQYF.